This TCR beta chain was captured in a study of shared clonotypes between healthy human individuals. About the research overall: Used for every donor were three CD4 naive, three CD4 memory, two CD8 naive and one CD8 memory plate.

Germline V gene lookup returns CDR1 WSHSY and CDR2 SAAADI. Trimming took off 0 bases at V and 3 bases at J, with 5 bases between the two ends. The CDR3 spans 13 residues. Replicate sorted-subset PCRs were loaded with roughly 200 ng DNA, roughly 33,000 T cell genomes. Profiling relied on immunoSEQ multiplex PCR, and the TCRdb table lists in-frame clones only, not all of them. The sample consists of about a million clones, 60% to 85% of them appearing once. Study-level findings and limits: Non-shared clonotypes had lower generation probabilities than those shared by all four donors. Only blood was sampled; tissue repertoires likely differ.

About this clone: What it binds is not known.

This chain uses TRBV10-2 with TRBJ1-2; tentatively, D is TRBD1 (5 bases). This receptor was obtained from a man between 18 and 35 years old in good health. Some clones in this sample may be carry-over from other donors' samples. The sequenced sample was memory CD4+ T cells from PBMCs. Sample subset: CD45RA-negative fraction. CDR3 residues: CASSESGDYGYTF. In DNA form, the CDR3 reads TGCGCCAGCAGTGAGTCGGGGGACTATGGCTACACCTTC.